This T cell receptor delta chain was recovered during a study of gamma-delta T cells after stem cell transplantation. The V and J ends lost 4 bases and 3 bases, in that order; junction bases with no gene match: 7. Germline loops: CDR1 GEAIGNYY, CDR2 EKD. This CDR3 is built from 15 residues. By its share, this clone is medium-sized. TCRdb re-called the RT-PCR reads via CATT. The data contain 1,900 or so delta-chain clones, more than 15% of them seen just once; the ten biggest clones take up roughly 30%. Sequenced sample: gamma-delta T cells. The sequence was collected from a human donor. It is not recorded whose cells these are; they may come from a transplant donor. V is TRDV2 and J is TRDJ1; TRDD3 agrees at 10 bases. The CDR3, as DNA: TGTGCCTGTGAAAGACTGGGGGATGTAGCCGATAAACTCATCTTT. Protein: CACERLGDVADKLIF.